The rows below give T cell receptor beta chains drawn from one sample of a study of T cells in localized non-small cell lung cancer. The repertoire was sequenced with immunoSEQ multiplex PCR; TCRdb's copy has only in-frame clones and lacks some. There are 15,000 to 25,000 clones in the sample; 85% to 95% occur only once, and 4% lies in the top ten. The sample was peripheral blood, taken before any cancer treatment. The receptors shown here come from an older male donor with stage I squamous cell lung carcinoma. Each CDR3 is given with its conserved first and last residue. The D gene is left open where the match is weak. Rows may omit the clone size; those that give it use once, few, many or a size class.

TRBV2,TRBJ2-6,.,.,TGTGCCAGCAGTTCCGCCATCTCTGTTGGGGCCAACGTCCTGACTTTC,CASSSAISVGANVLTF
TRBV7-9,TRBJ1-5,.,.,TGTGCCAGCAGCTTAGGGACCCCCAATCAGCCCCAGCATTTT,CASSLGTPNQPQHF
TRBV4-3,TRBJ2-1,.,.,TGCGCCAGCAGCCAAGACCCGATGTACAATGAGCAGTTCTTC,CASSQDPMYNEQFF
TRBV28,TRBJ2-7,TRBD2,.,TGTGCCAGCAGTTCACTAGCGGTAACTACGATGCAGTACTTC,CASSSLAVTTMQYF
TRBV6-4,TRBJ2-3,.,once,TGTGCCAGCAGCGCTTCCAGATTCTCTACTAGTCCTGGGACAGATACGCAGTATTTT,CASSASRFSTSPGTDTQYF
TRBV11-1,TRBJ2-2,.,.,TGTGCCAGCAGCCTGGACCGTTATGCGGGGGAGCTGTTTTTT,CASSLDRYAGELFF
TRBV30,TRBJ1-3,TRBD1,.,TGTGCCAGTTACCGGGACAGGGGGCTAACTGGAAACACCATATATTTT,CASYRDRGLTGNTIYF
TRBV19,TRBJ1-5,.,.,TGTGCCAGTACAAATTGGGATTTTAATCAGCCCCAGCATTTT,CASTNWDFNQPQHF
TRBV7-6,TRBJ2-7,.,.,TGTGCCAGCAGCCTAACAGGGCCCGAGCAGTACTTC,CASSLTGPEQYF
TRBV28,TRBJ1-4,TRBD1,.,TGTGCCAGCAGTCAATGGACAGGCGAGGGTGAAAAACTGTTTTTT,CASSQWTGEGEKLFF
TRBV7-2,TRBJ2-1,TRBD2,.,TGTGCCAGCAGCTTTACGGGGGGTGCGGGACTTTACAATGAGCAGTTCTTC,CASSFTGGAGLYNEQFF
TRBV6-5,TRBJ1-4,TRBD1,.,TGTGCCAGCAGTTACTCGATAGGCAGGGGGATGAAGAAACTGTTTTTT,CASSYSIGRGMKKLFF
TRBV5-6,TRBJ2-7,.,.,TGTGCCAGCAGCTTGGTTGGGGAGCAGTACTTC,CASSLVGEQYF
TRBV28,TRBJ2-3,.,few,TGTGCCAGCAGTTTCGGCCCTGGCGAAATAGTCACAGATACGCAGTATTTT,CASSFGPGEIVTDTQYF
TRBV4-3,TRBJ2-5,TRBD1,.,TGCGCCAGCAGCCCGGCCCCCCCAGGGGGCTACGAGACCCAGTACTTC,CASSPAPPGGYETQYF
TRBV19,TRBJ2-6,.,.,TGTGCCAGTAGCATGGGTCGGAGCTCTGGGGCCAACGTCCTGACTTTC,CASSMGRSSGANVLTF
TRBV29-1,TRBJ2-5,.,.,TGCAGCGTTGATGCCCAGGGCCAAGAGACCCAGTACTTC,CSVDAQGQETQYF
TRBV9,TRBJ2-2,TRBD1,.,TGTGCCAGCAGCGACTGGGACAGGGCGCCCGGGGAGCTGTTTTTT,CASSDWDRAPGELFF
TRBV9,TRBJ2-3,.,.,TGTGCCAGCAGCGCAGGGTGGGACACAGATACGCAGTATTTT,CASSAGWDTDTQYF
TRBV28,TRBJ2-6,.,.,TGTGCCAGCAGTTCCAACAGGGCTGGGGCCAACGTCCTGACTTTC,CASSSNRAGANVLTF
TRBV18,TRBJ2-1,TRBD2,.,TGTGCCAGCTCACCACGGTTTCAAGCGGGAGGGTCGCACTACAGAGGGAATGAGCAGTTCTTC,CASSPRFQAGGSHYRGNEQFF
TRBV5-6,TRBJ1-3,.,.,TGTGCCAGCAGCTTGGGAGGTTCTACTTCTGGAAACACCATATATTTT,CASSLGGSTSGNTIYF
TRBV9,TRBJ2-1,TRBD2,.,TGTGCCAGCAGCGTAGCAACTAGCGGGAGTTTAAATGAGCAGTTCTTC,CASSVATSGSLNEQFF
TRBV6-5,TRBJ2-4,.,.,TGTGCCAGCCTCGGCTTGGGGTACATTCAGTACTTC,CASLGLGYIQYF
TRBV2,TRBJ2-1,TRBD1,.,TGTGCCAGCAGTGAAGAGACAGGGTCAACTGAGCAGTTCTTC,CASSEETGSTEQFF
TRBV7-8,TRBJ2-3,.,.,TGTGCCAGCAGCTTAAGGCCCCCGGAGGGAGATACGCAGTATTTT,CASSLRPPEGDTQYF
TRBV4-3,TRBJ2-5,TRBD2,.,TGCGCCAGCAGCCAAGATACGGGATCGGGGACTAGCGGACAAGAGACCCAGTACTTC,CASSQDTGSGTSGQETQYF
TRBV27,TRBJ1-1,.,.,TGTGCCAGCAGTTTATCATGGGCCAGCTTCACTGAAGCTTTCTTT,CASSLSWASFTEAFF
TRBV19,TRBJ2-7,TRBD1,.,TGTGCCAGTACTTCTTGGACAGGCAAAGCCTACGAGCAGTACTTC,CASTSWTGKAYEQYF
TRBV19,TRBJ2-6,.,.,TGTGCCAGTAGCCCTAAAGACTCTGGGGCCAACGTCCTGACTTTC,CASSPKDSGANVLTF
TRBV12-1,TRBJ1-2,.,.,TGTGCCAGCAGCTTTGCTGGCGGGGACACCCCACACGGGGGGTCCTATGGCTACACCTTC,CASSFAGGDTPHGGSYGYTF
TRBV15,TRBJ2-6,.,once,TGTGCCACCAGCAGACCTTCAGCGTCTAGCTCTGGGGCCAACGTCCTGACTTTC,CATSRPSASSSGANVLTF
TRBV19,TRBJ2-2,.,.,TGTGCCAGTAGTTCCCCCAGGGGAACCGGGGAGCTGTTTTTT,CASSSPRGTGELFF
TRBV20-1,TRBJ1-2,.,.,TGCAGTGCTTACGAGGGCGGCTACACCTTC,CSAYEGGYTF
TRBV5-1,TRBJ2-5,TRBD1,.,TGCGCCAGCAGCTTGGAAGGGGGCGGCCAAGAGACCCAGTACTTC,CASSLEGGGQETQYF
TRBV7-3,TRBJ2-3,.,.,TGTGCCAGCAGCTCCCGGGCCGCGCCAGATACGCAGTATTTT,CASSSRAAPDTQYF
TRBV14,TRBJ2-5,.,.,TGTGCCAGCGCTACTCGGAACAGACAAGAGACCCAGTACTTC,CASATRNRQETQYF
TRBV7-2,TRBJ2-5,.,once,TGTGCCAGCAGCTCGGGGGAGACCCAGTACTTC,CASSSGETQYF
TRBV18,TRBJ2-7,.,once,TGTGCCGGCGGGACAGCTTACTACGAGCAGTACTTC,CAGGTAYYEQYF
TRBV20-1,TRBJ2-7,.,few,TGCAGTGCTGGGATTTACGAGCAGTACTTC,CSAGIYEQYF
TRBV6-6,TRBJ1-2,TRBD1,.,TGTGCCAGCAGTCGCTCGACAGGGGGGTATGGCTACACCTTC,CASSRSTGGYGYTF
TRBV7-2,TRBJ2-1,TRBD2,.,TGTGCCAGCAGCCCCGGACTAGCGGGAGTTCTTGGGAATGAGCAGTTCTTC,CASSPGLAGVLGNEQFF
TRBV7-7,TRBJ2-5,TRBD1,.,TGTGCCAGCAGCTTAGTGGCAGGGGGCCTGGGGTGGGAGACCCAGTACTTC,CASSLVAGGLGWETQYF
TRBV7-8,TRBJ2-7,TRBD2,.,TGTGCCAGCAGCTTAGTATTTAGCGGGAGTCTCTACGAGCAGTACTTC,CASSLVFSGSLYEQYF
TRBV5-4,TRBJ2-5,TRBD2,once,TGTGCCAGCAGCTCCGGGACTAGCGGGAGGAGGGAGACCCAGTACTTC,CASSSGTSGRRETQYF
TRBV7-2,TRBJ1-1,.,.,TGTGCCAGCAGCCCCTGGAGGGGGAACACTGAAGCTTTCTTT,CASSPWRGNTEAFF
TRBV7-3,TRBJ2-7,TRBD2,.,TGTGCCAGCGGATACGGACTAGCGGGTGCCTACGAGCAGTACTTC,CASGYGLAGAYEQYF
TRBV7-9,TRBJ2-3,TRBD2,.,TGTGCCAGCAGCTTTAAGGGAGCGGGAGGGGGCCCAACAGATACGCAGTATTTT,CASSFKGAGGGPTDTQYF
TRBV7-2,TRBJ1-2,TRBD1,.,TGTGCCAGCACCCAAGACAGGGATAACTATGGCTACACCTTC,CASTQDRDNYGYTF
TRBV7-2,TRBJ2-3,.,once,TGTGCCAGCAGCCCCCAAGGGGTGAGCACAGATACGCAGTATTTT,CASSPQGVSTDTQYF
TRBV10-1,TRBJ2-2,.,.,TGCGCCAGCAGTGAGTCGGCAGGGGGGAGCACCGGGGAGCTGTTTTTT,CASSESAGGSTGELFF
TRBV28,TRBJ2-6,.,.,TGTGCCAGCAGCCTAGCGGGGACAGGGTTCAGTGGGGCCAACGTCCTGACTTTC,CASSLAGTGFSGANVLTF
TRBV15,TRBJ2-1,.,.,TGTGCCACCAGCAGAGAGAACGGGCCCTTGGGGAGCTCCTACAATGAGCAGTTCTTC,CATSRENGPLGSSYNEQFF
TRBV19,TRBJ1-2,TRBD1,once,TGTGCCAGTCGGACAGGGGGCGACTATGGCTACACCTTC,CASRTGGDYGYTF